These T cell receptor beta chains were read from a single sample in a study of vaccination and CD4 T cells after COVID-19. TCRdb reprocessed the PCR reads with MiXCR, giving one entry per CDR3 protein. The sample yields about 20,000 distinct CDR3 sequences, roughly three fifths seen once. These receptors lack a known antigen. The sequences come from CD4+ T cells from blood, cultured in vitro, collected after SARS-CoV-2 vaccination. The receptors were sampled from a human donor who had recovered from COVID-19. CDR3s include the opening cysteine and the closing phenylalanine or tryptophan. The order of the fields is V gene, J gene, D gene, clone size, CDR3 DNA, CDR3 protein. A D gene is named only where the DNA matches it firmly. Clone size is given for some rows only: seen once, a few or many times, or a class if the clone is expanded.

V gene: TRBV6-1; J gene: TRBJ2-5; D gene: TRBD1; clone size: few; CDR3 DNA: TGTGCCAGCACCGTAGACAGGGACCAAGAGACCCAGTACTTC; CDR3 protein: CASTVDRDQETQYF
V gene: TRBV20-1; J gene: TRBJ1-1; D gene: -; clone size: -; CDR3 DNA: TGCAGTGCTAGGGCGGCCGGGATGAACACTGAAGCTTTCTTT; CDR3 protein: CSARAAGMNTEAFF
V gene: TRBV28; J gene: TRBJ1-1; D gene: -; clone size: -; CDR3 DNA: TGTGCCAGTCTAACAGATGAAGCTTTCTTT; CDR3 protein: CASLTDEAFF
V gene: TRBV20-1; J gene: TRBJ2-7; D gene: TRBD1; clone size: -; CDR3 DNA: TGCAGTGCTGGGGGACAGAATTTTAATGCCTACGAGCAGTACTTC; CDR3 protein: CSAGGQNFNAYEQYF
V gene: TRBV6-1; J gene: TRBJ2-7; D gene: -; clone size: few; CDR3 DNA: TGTGCCAGCCCCTCTGACAGTCGTCGCGAGCAGTACTTC; CDR3 protein: CASPSDSRREQYF
V gene: TRBV7-9; J gene: TRBJ1-1; D gene: -; clone size: -; CDR3 DNA: TGTGCCAGCAGCTTGGAGATAAACTTGAACACTGAAGCTTTCTTT; CDR3 protein: CASSLEINLNTEAFF
V gene: TRBV7-9; J gene: TRBJ2-2; D gene: -; clone size: -; CDR3 DNA: TGTGCCAGCAGCTTAGCTGGGTCTTACGGGTTTAACACCGGGGAGCTGTTTTTT; CDR3 protein: CASSLAGSYGFNTGELFF
V gene: TRBV7-8; J gene: TRBJ2-2; D gene: TRBD2; clone size: -; CDR3 DNA: TGTGCCAGCAGCTCCCCACAGACTAGCGGGAGACGGCTCACCGGGGAGCTGTTTTTT; CDR3 protein: CASSSPQTSGRRLTGELFF
V gene: TRBV7-2; J gene: TRBJ1-2; D gene: -; clone size: -; CDR3 DNA: TGTGCCAGCAGCTTAGGGGGGGGCGATAACTATGGCTACACCTTC; CDR3 protein: CASSLGGGDNYGYTF
V gene: TRBV27; J gene: TRBJ2-2; D gene: -; clone size: -; CDR3 DNA: TGTGCCAGCAGTCACTCCGGGACTGGAATGAGCACCGGGGAGCTGTTTTTT; CDR3 protein: CASSHSGTGMSTGELFF
V gene: TRBV7-8; J gene: TRBJ1-5; D gene: -; clone size: -; CDR3 DNA: TGTGCCAGCAGCTTAAACGGAGATCAGCCCCAGCATTTT; CDR3 protein: CASSLNGDQPQHF
V gene: TRBV5-4; J gene: TRBJ2-3; D gene: -; clone size: -; CDR3 DNA: TGTGCCAGCAGCGGGGGACGGAGGGGGACAGATACGCAGTATTTT; CDR3 protein: CASSGGRRGTDTQYF
V gene: TRBV2; J gene: TRBJ2-1; D gene: TRBD2; clone size: once; CDR3 DNA: TGTGCCAGCAGTTTCGATAGCGGGGGTCCCTACAATGAGCAGTTCTTC; CDR3 protein: CASSFDSGGPYNEQFF
V gene: TRBV11-3; J gene: TRBJ1-6; D gene: TRBD1; clone size: -; CDR3 DNA: TGTGCCAGCAGCCCAACCGACAGGGTTGGTTCACCCCTCCACTTT; CDR3 protein: CASSPTDRVGSPLHF
V gene: TRBV28; J gene: TRBJ1-2; D gene: -; clone size: few; CDR3 DNA: TGTGCCAGCTGGGCCAGGAGCCCCTATGGCTACACCTTC; CDR3 protein: CASWARSPYGYTF
V gene: TRBV3-1; J gene: TRBJ2-7; D gene: TRBD2; clone size: -; CDR3 DNA: TGTGCCAGCAGCCAGGGACTAGCGGGTTGGGAGCAGTACTTC; CDR3 protein: CASSQGLAGWEQYF
V gene: TRBV27; J gene: TRBJ2-1; D gene: -; clone size: -; CDR3 DNA: TGTGCCAGCAGTTTAGGGGATGAGCAGTTCTTC; CDR3 protein: CASSLGDEQFF
V gene: TRBV7-2; J gene: TRBJ1-6; D gene: TRBD1; clone size: -; CDR3 DNA: TGTGCCAGCAGCAAACAGGGGGGGAATTCACCCCTCCACTTT; CDR3 protein: CASSKQGGNSPLHF
V gene: TRBV7-3; J gene: TRBJ1-1; D gene: -; clone size: -; CDR3 DNA: TGTGCCAGCAGCCCGGGACCTAGCCCCCATGGCACTGAAGCTTTCTTT; CDR3 protein: CASSPGPSPHGTEAFF
V gene: TRBV29-1; J gene: TRBJ2-7; D gene: -; clone size: -; CDR3 DNA: TGCAGCGTTGTTTTGCGAGACGAGCAGTACTTC; CDR3 protein: CSVVLRDEQYF
V gene: TRBV7-2; J gene: TRBJ2-3; D gene: TRBD2; clone size: -; CDR3 DNA: TGTGCCAGCAGCTTAGGGGGACTAGCTTCAGATACGCAGTATTTT; CDR3 protein: CASSLGGLASDTQYF
V gene: TRBV6-1; J gene: TRBJ1-2; D gene: -; clone size: once; CDR3 DNA: TGTGCCAGCAGAAAACCAACCGGGGCCGGCTATGGCTACACCTTC; CDR3 protein: CASRKPTGAGYGYTF
V gene: TRBV20-1; J gene: TRBJ1-2; D gene: -; clone size: -; CDR3 DNA: TGCAGTGCTAGAGATTCTCGATTTGGGGGCGGCTATGGCTACACCTTC; CDR3 protein: CSARDSRFGGGYGYTF
V gene: TRBV7-3; J gene: TRBJ2-3; D gene: -; clone size: -; CDR3 DNA: TGTGCCAGCAGCTTGGGGACTTCCTCACACTCGGATACGCAGTATTTT; CDR3 protein: CASSLGTSSHSDTQYF
V gene: TRBV6-1; J gene: TRBJ2-5; D gene: -; clone size: -; CDR3 DNA: TGTGCCAGCAGTCCAGGCGGGACCCAGAAAGAGACCCAGTACTTC; CDR3 protein: CASSPGGTQKETQYF
V gene: TRBV30; J gene: TRBJ1-1; D gene: -; clone size: -; CDR3 DNA: TGTGCCTGGGACCCCCGGACAGACCAGGAAGCTTTCTTT; CDR3 protein: CAWDPRTDQEAFF
V gene: TRBV6-1; J gene: TRBJ2-7; D gene: TRBD2; clone size: -; CDR3 DNA: TGTGCCAGCAGCGTACTAGCGGGAGTCGGCGAGCAGTACTTC; CDR3 protein: CASSVLAGVGEQYF
V gene: TRBV20-1; J gene: TRBJ2-1; D gene: -; clone size: -; CDR3 DNA: TGCAGTGCTAGAGGGCGACTGGATTCCTACAATGAGCAGTTCTTC; CDR3 protein: CSARGRLDSYNEQFF
V gene: TRBV20-1; J gene: TRBJ2-1; D gene: -; clone size: once; CDR3 DNA: TGCACCCCTGTTCAAGATTATCGCTCCTACAATGAGCAGTTCTTC; CDR3 protein: CTPVQDYRSYNEQFF
V gene: TRBV30; J gene: TRBJ2-2; D gene: -; clone size: -; CDR3 DNA: TGTGCCTGGAGGACCGGGGAGCTGTTTTTT; CDR3 protein: CAWRTGELFF
V gene: TRBV18; J gene: TRBJ2-7; D gene: TRBD2; clone size: -; CDR3 DNA: TGTGCCAGCTCACGCAGCGGGGGCTACGAGCAGTACTTC; CDR3 protein: CASSRSGGYEQYF
V gene: TRBV15; J gene: TRBJ2-1; D gene: -; clone size: -; CDR3 DNA: TGTGCCACCAGCAGAGATACAATCGGGAGTAGTGAGCAGTTCTTC; CDR3 protein: CATSRDTIGSSEQFF
V gene: TRBV6-2/TRBV6-3; J gene: TRBJ1-2; D gene: -; clone size: -; CDR3 DNA: TGTGCCAGCAGTTACTCACAGGTTAACTATGGCTACACCTTC; CDR3 protein: CASSYSQVNYGYTF
V gene: TRBV7-9; J gene: TRBJ1-6; D gene: -; clone size: -; CDR3 DNA: TGTGCCAGCAGCTCACAGAGCTCCTATAATTCACCCCTCCACTTT; CDR3 protein: CASSSQSSYNSPLHF
V gene: TRBV7-6; J gene: TRBJ2-2; D gene: TRBD2; clone size: few; CDR3 DNA: TGTGCCAGCAGCTCCTTCACTCCACTAGCGGGGGGCGGCGGCACCGGGGAGCTGTTTTTT; CDR3 protein: CASSSFTPLAGGGGTGELFF
V gene: TRBV20-1; J gene: TRBJ2-2; D gene: TRBD2; clone size: -; CDR3 DNA: TGCAGTGCCCAAACGACTAGCGGGGACACCGGGGAGCTGTTTTTT; CDR3 protein: CSAQTTSGDTGELFF
V gene: TRBV19; J gene: TRBJ1-1; D gene: TRBD1; clone size: -; CDR3 DNA: TGTGCCAGTAGTCCTAGGGACAGGGGTCGGACTGAAGCTTTCTTT; CDR3 protein: CASSPRDRGRTEAFF
V gene: TRBV2; J gene: TRBJ1-2; D gene: -; clone size: -; CDR3 DNA: TGTGCCAGCAGTCCCAATACAGAAAACTATGGCTACACCTTC; CDR3 protein: CASSPNTENYGYTF
V gene: TRBV19; J gene: TRBJ1-2; D gene: TRBD1; clone size: few; CDR3 DNA: TGTGCCAGTAGCATGGGACAGACAGGCTACACCTTC; CDR3 protein: CASSMGQTGYTF
V gene: TRBV7-6; J gene: TRBJ1-6; D gene: -; clone size: -; CDR3 DNA: TGTGCCAGCAGCTTAGCGGCCGGGGAGAGATCACCCCTCCACTTT; CDR3 protein: CASSLAAGERSPLHF
V gene: TRBV6-1; J gene: TRBJ1-5; D gene: -; clone size: few; CDR3 DNA: TGTGCCAGCAGTGAACAGACGAATCAGCCCCAGCATTTT; CDR3 protein: CASSEQTNQPQHF
V gene: TRBV6-2/TRBV6-3; J gene: TRBJ2-7; D gene: -; clone size: -; CDR3 DNA: TGTGCCAGCACCCGACGAGCTTCGCAATCAGAAACCTACGAGCAGTACTTC; CDR3 protein: CASTRRASQSETYEQYF
V gene: TRBV28; J gene: TRBJ1-6; D gene: -; clone size: few; CDR3 DNA: TGTGCCAGCAGTTTCCGCGGTAATTCACCCCTCCACTTT; CDR3 protein: CASSFRGNSPLHF